These T cell receptor beta chains were read from a single sample in a study of cytomegalovirus exposure and HLA in healthy donors. Profiling relied on immunoSEQ multiplex PCR, and the TCRdb table lists in-frame clones only, not all of them. This sample has 150,000 to 200,000 clones, with just under 85% found just once. Sequencing was done on a sample of PBMCs. These receptors were obtained from a man aged 30-40 years in good health and CMV-seropositive. Both conserved end residues are part of each CDR3. Each record gives: CDR3 protein, CDR3 DNA, CDR3 length, D gene, V gene, clone size, J gene. The D gene is left open where the match is weak. Size tells how often a clone was seen (once, few, many) or the class of an expanded clone, and some rows leave it out.

CDR3: CASSVGTSGGYEQYF
DNA: TGTGCCAGCAGCGTAGGGACTAGCGGGGGCTACGAGCAGTACTTC
length: 15
D: TRBD2
V: TRBV9
size: NA
J: TRBJ2-7

CDR3: CASSLRPGKETQYF
DNA: TGCGCCAGCAGCTTGCGGCCAGGGAAAGAGACCCAGTACTTC
length: 14
D: NA
V: TRBV5-1
size: NA
J: TRBJ2-5

CDR3: CASSLAIGTGVADTQYF
DNA: TGCGCCAGCAGCTTGGCTATCGGGACAGGGGTGGCAGATACGCAGTATTTT
length: 17
D: TRBD1
V: TRBV5-1
size: NA
J: TRBJ2-3

CDR3: CASSSIRGVANTGELFF
DNA: TGTGCCAGCAGTTCTATCAGGGGAGTGGCGAACACCGGGGAGCTGTTTTTT
length: 17
D: NA
V: TRBV5-5
size: NA
J: TRBJ2-2

CDR3: CASSSRGGQGSTNEKLFF
DNA: TGTGCCAGCAGTTCTAGGGGGGGACAGGGGTCAACTAATGAAAAACTGTTTTTT
length: 18
D: TRBD1
V: TRBV7-9
size: NA
J: TRBJ1-4

CDR3: CASIAWGDSSYNEQFF
DNA: TGTGCCAGCATAGCGTGGGGGGATAGCTCCTACAATGAGCAGTTCTTC
length: 16
D: NA
V: TRBV2
size: NA
J: TRBJ2-1

CDR3: CASSLGGTGEMDQKLFF
DNA: TGCGCCAGCAGCTTGGGGGGGACAGGGGAGATGGACCAAAAACTGTTTTTT
length: 17
D: TRBD1
V: TRBV5-1
size: NA
J: TRBJ1-4

CDR3: CASSQVVGSYTEAFF
DNA: TGTGCCAGCAGCCAGGTAGTGGGTTCTTACACTGAAGCTTTCTTT
length: 15
D: NA
V: TRBV7-2
size: NA
J: TRBJ1-1

CDR3: CASSWGQGFDEQYF
DNA: TGCGCCAGCAGCTGGGGACAGGGTTTCGACGAGCAGTACTTC
length: 14
D: TRBD1
V: TRBV5-1
size: NA
J: TRBJ2-7

CDR3: CASSLSATGNTEAFF
DNA: TGTGCCAGCAGCTTATCCGCGACTGGGAACACTGAAGCTTTCTTT
length: 15
D: NA
V: TRBV7-9
size: NA
J: TRBJ1-1

CDR3: CASSPFETQGAGEAFF
DNA: TGTGCCAGCTCACCATTCGAAACGCAGGGGGCGGGTGAAGCTTTCTTT
length: 16
D: TRBD1
V: TRBV18
size: NA
J: TRBJ1-1

CDR3: CASSLKQGRAEAFF
DNA: TGCGCCAGCAGCTTAAAACAGGGTAGGGCTGAAGCTTTCTTT
length: 14
D: NA
V: TRBV5-1
size: NA
J: TRBJ1-1

CDR3: CASSVATRASSYNEQFF
DNA: TGTGCCAGCAGCGTAGCCACCAGGGCGAGCTCCTACAATGAGCAGTTCTTC
length: 17
D: NA
V: TRBV9
size: NA
J: TRBJ2-1

CDR3: CASSLGPGQTEAFF
DNA: TGTGCCAGCAGCCTAGGGCCAGGGCAGACTGAAGCTTTCTTT
length: 14
D: NA
V: TRBV28
size: NA
J: TRBJ1-1

CDR3: CAISVGGGVGDTQYF
DNA: TGTGCCATCAGTGTTGGTGGCGGGGTGGGAGATACGCAGTATTTT
length: 15
D: NA
V: TRBV10-3
size: NA
J: TRBJ2-3

CDR3: CASSQDSLAGGLTDTQYF
DNA: TGCGCCAGCAGCCAGGACTCCCTAGCGGGGGGCCTCACAGATACGCAGTATTTT
length: 18
D: TRBD2
V: TRBV4-3
size: NA
J: TRBJ2-3

CDR3: CSVASGGAAYEQYF
DNA: TGCAGCGTGGCTAGCGGGGGGGCGGCCTACGAGCAGTACTTC
length: 14
D: TRBD2
V: TRBV29-1
size: NA
J: TRBJ2-7

CDR3: CASSWDTSNEKLFF
DNA: TGCGCCAGCAGCTGGGACACCTCTAATGAAAAACTGTTTTTT
length: 14
D: NA
V: TRBV5-1
size: NA
J: TRBJ1-4

CDR3: CASSERPTGGYGYTF
DNA: TGTGCCAGCAGTGAACGGCCGACGGGAGGCTATGGCTACACCTTC
length: 15
D: NA
V: TRBV6-1
size: few
J: TRBJ1-2

CDR3: CSVAGRRVTSYEQYF
DNA: TGCAGCGTTGCCGGGCGCAGGGTGACCTCCTACGAGCAGTACTTC
length: 15
D: NA
V: TRBV29-1
size: once
J: TRBJ2-7

CDR3: CASRPTTGVETQYF
DNA: TGTGCCAGCAGACCGACAACGGGGGTGGAGACCCAGTACTTC
length: 14
D: NA
V: TRBV28
size: NA
J: TRBJ2-5

CDR3: CASSLDAETQYF
DNA: TGCGCCAGCAGCTTGGATGCGGAGACCCAGTACTTC
length: 12
D: NA
V: TRBV5-1
size: NA
J: TRBJ2-5

CDR3: CAWAPGGGFQETQYF
DNA: TGTGCCTGGGCGCCCGGGGGGGGGTTTCAAGAGACCCAGTACTTC
length: 15
D: TRBD2
V: TRBV30
size: NA
J: TRBJ2-5

CDR3: CASSLALAGSYNEQFF
DNA: TGTGCCAGCAGCTTAGCGCTAGCGGGGTCCTACAATGAGCAGTTCTTC
length: 16
D: TRBD2
V: TRBV7-9
size: NA
J: TRBJ2-1

CDR3: CASSQGQVRETQYF
DNA: TGCGCCAGCAGCCAGGGACAGGTTCGGGAGACCCAGTACTTC
length: 14
D: TRBD1
V: TRBV5-1
size: NA
J: TRBJ2-5

CDR3: CASSEGLAVSTDTQYF
DNA: TGTGCCAGCAGTGAAGGACTAGCGGTGAGCACAGATACGCAGTATTTT
length: 16
D: TRBD2
V: TRBV2
size: NA
J: TRBJ2-3

CDR3: CASRQTPTRDTQYF
DNA: TGTGCCAGCAGGCAAACGCCGACTCGGGATACGCAGTATTTT
length: 14
D: NA
V: TRBV27
size: NA
J: TRBJ2-3

CDR3: CASHRVRSEQYF
DNA: TGTGCCAGCCACAGGGTTCGTAGCGAGCAGTACTTC
length: 12
D: NA
V: TRBV2
size: NA
J: TRBJ2-7

CDR3: CASHFQGVEKLFF
DNA: TGTGCCAGCCATTTCCAGGGCGTTGAAAAACTGTTTTTT
length: 13
D: NA
V: TRBV2
size: NA
J: TRBJ1-4

CDR3: CASSSDRGGYEQYF
DNA: TGTGCCAGCAGTTCTGACAGGGGAGGCTACGAGCAGTACTTC
length: 14
D: TRBD1
V: TRBV27
size: NA
J: TRBJ2-7

CDR3: CASSWGGTYGYTF
DNA: TGTGCCAGCAGCTGGGGCGGAACCTATGGCTACACCTTC
length: 13
D: NA
V: TRBV11-2
size: NA
J: TRBJ1-2

CDR3: CASSYGGATAEQYF
DNA: TGTGCCAGCAGCTACGGGGGGGCGACCGCCGAGCAGTACTTC
length: 14
D: TRBD2
V: TRBV7-9
size: NA
J: TRBJ2-7

CDR3: CASSPGPIVPNQPQHF
DNA: TGTGCCAGTAGTCCTGGGCCAATTGTCCCTAATCAGCCCCAGCATTTT
length: 16
D: NA
V: TRBV19
size: NA
J: TRBJ1-5

CDR3: CASSPGGEAFF
DNA: TGCGCCAGCAGCCCGGGGGGTGAAGCTTTCTTT
length: 11
D: NA
V: TRBV5-1
size: few
J: TRBJ1-1

CDR3: CSVEVRGGQGASGYGYTF
DNA: TGCAGCGTTGAAGTAAGGGGAGGACAGGGGGCCTCGGGGTATGGCTACACCTTC
length: 18
D: TRBD1
V: TRBV29-1
size: NA
J: TRBJ1-2

CDR3: CASGLTDWNSPLHF
DNA: TGTGCTAGTGGTTTGACGGACTGGAATTCACCCCTCCACTTT
length: 14
D: NA
V: TRBV12-5
size: few
J: TRBJ1-6

CDR3: CASSPSLEGANYGYTF
DNA: TGTGCCAGCTCACCATCACTTGAGGGGGCGAACTATGGCTACACCTTC
length: 16
D: TRBD1
V: TRBV18
size: few
J: TRBJ1-2

CDR3: CASSVSGTSSTDTQYF
DNA: TGTGCCAGCAGCGTCTCCGGGACTAGCAGCACAGATACGCAGTATTTT
length: 16
D: TRBD2
V: TRBV9
size: NA
J: TRBJ2-3

CDR3: CASSELQGRYEQYF
DNA: TGCGCCAGCAGTGAGCTACAGGGGCGCTACGAGCAGTACTTC
length: 14
D: TRBD1
V: TRBV10-1
size: NA
J: TRBJ2-7

CDR3: CASSQVRGGAYNEQFF
DNA: TGCGCCAGCAGCCAAGTACGGGGGGGCGCCTACAATGAGCAGTTCTTC
length: 16
D: TRBD2
V: TRBV4-1
size: NA
J: TRBJ2-1

CDR3: CASDPTGNYGYTF
DNA: TGTGCTAGTGATCCGACAGGGAACTATGGCTACACCTTC
length: 13
D: TRBD1
V: TRBV12-5
size: NA
J: TRBJ1-2

CDR3: CASSQGLAGGEETQYF
DNA: TGCGCCAGCAGCCAAGGACTAGCGGGGGGCGAGGAGACCCAGTACTTC
length: 16
D: TRBD2
V: TRBV4-1
size: NA
J: TRBJ2-5

CDR3: CASSQGLAGGIDEQFF
DNA: TGCGCCAGCAGCCAGGGACTAGCGGGGGGGATAGATGAGCAGTTCTTC
length: 16
D: TRBD2
V: TRBV4-1
size: NA
J: TRBJ2-1

CDR3: CAISEGTGGNQPQHF
DNA: TGTGCCATCAGTGAGGGAACAGGGGGCAATCAGCCCCAGCATTTT
length: 15
D: TRBD1
V: TRBV10-3
size: once
J: TRBJ1-5

CDR3: CASSVWTSGGYNEQFF
DNA: TGTGCCAGCAGCGTTTGGACTAGCGGGGGTTACAATGAGCAGTTCTTC
length: 16
D: TRBD2
V: TRBV9
size: NA
J: TRBJ2-1

CDR3: CASSWDGTQQETQYF
DNA: TGCGCCAGCAGCTGGGACGGGACTCAACAAGAGACCCAGTACTTC
length: 15
D: NA
V: TRBV5-1
size: NA
J: TRBJ2-5

CDR3: CAISGGSNQPQHF
DNA: TGTGCCATCAGTGGCGGGAGTAATCAGCCCCAGCATTTT
length: 13
D: NA
V: TRBV10-3
size: NA
J: TRBJ1-5

CDR3: CASSPRTGVVYEQYF
DNA: TGTGCCAGCAGTCCCAGGACAGGGGTGGTGTACGAGCAGTACTTC
length: 15
D: TRBD1
V: TRBV6-5
size: NA
J: TRBJ2-7

CDR3: CASMWVEDTEAFF
DNA: TGCGCCAGCATGTGGGTGGAGGACACTGAAGCTTTCTTT
length: 13
D: NA
V: TRBV10-2
size: NA
J: TRBJ1-1

CDR3: CASSQGSSPNYGYTF
DNA: TGCGCCAGCAGCCAAGGGAGCAGTCCTAACTATGGCTACACCTTC
length: 15
D: NA
V: TRBV4-3
size: NA
J: TRBJ1-2